This T cell receptor (beta chain) comes out of a study of cytomegalovirus exposure and HLA in healthy donors. The primer mix had 60 Vbeta and 13 Jbeta primers. Generated by immunoSEQ multiplex PCR, the TCRdb table keeps only in-frame clones and is missing some. The sample lists over 40,000 clones, around 68% occurring once. The germline V gene encodes CDR1 SNHLY and CDR2 FYNNEI. Trimming stripped 2 bases from V and 6 bases from J, with 8 bases between. The CDR3 runs to 13 residues. Study conclusions and caveats: The investigators catalogued 150 to 200 TCR beta chains as cytomegalovirus-associated.

A word on this clone: What it binds is not known.

Sequencing was performed on PBMCs. This chain uses TRBV2 with TRBJ2-1, with D maybe TRBD2 (5 bases). The origin of this receptor is a young man in good health and CMV-seronegative. This CDR3 reads CASSEPSSNEQFF. CDR3 in DNA: TGTGCCAGCAGTGAACCTAGCTCCAATGAGCAGTTCTTC. The full variable domain, with the rest looked up from reference TRBV2 and TRBJ2-1, is EPEVTQTPSHQVTQMGQEVILRCVPISNHLYFYWYRQILGQKVEFLVSFYNNEISEKSEIFDDQFSVERPDGSNFTLKIRSTKLEDSAMYFCASSEPSSNEQFFGPGTRLTVL.